This TCR beta chain originates from a study of T cells after yellow fever vaccination. Study-wide results and limits: Abundant contaminating clonotypes from the bulk population could appear in FACS-sorted repertoires. The booster saw the reappearance of most primary-vaccination clones (roughly 95% CD4, about 85% CD8).

There are 18 residues in the CDR3. Germline V lookup: CDR1 LGHNA, CDR2 YSLEER. V was trimmed by 3 bases and J by 0 bases, leaving 15 bases between them. This clonotype was detected a few times. Antigen specificity is unknown. Synthesis of TCR cDNA relied on 5'RACE template switching, which attached a universal primer site and UMIs. TCRdb re-analysed the 5' RACE reads in MiXCR, keeping a single row per CDR3 protein. The sample has about 340,000 distinct CDR3 sequences; around 13% are singletons. Material: CD4+ T cells sorted from PBMCs, obtained 15 days after the yellow fever booster vaccination. V is TRBV4-3 and J is TRBJ2-6; D not certain. The receptor was derived from a man between 18 and 35 years old who received the YFV17D yellow fever vaccine. The CDR3: CASSHDGVAGSGANVLTF. As DNA, the CDR3 is TGCGCCAGCAGCCACGACGGCGTGGCTGGCTCTGGGGCCAACGTCCTGACTTTC.